The sequence of this TCR beta chain was determined in a study of OX40 agonist ivuxolimab in advanced cancers. Study as a whole: At 82.7% male, the cohort had a mean age of around 56 years, ranging from about 23 to 79. Treatment received earlier with anti-PD-1, anti-PD-L1 or anti-CTLA-4 agents was allowed, and over 30% had some.

Autoimmune disease history or systemic immunosuppression disqualified patients. The table came from immunoSEQ multiplex PCR; TCRdb's copy has only in-frame clones and leaves some out. Of about 22,000 clones in the sample, more than 80% are singletons; the top ten hold over 20%. There are 15 residues in the CDR3. CDR1 and CDR2 from the germline V gene are MNHNY and SVGAGI (reference sequence). V lost 5 bases and J lost 1, with 14 bases in between. This clonotype was obtained from an adult with an advanced solid tumor such as melanoma, head and neck, liver or kidney cancer. The chain employs TRBV6-6 and TRBJ1-1; a possible D gene is TRBD1 (5 bases). Here the sequenced sample was CD4+ or CD8+ T cells sorted from blood, taken in a trial of the OX40 agonist ivuxolimab. The CDR3 DNA follows: TGTGCCAGCAGTCCCGGCGCGGGGCCGAACACTGAAGCTTTCTTT. Translating gives CASSPGAGPNTEAFF.